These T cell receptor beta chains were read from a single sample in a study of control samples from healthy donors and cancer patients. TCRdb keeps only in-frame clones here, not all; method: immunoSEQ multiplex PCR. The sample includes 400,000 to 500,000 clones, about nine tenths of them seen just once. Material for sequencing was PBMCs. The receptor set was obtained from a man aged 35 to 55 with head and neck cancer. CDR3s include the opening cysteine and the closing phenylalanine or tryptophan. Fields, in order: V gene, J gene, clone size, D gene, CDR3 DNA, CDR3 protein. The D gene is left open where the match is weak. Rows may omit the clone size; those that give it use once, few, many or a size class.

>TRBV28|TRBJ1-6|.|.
TGTGCCAGCAGTTTGGGTAGATTGGGGCTCAGGGCCTATAATTCACCCCTCCACTTT
CASSLGRLGLRAYNSPLHF
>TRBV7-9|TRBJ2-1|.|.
TGTGCCAGCAGCTTAGGTAGCGCCCTTGGGAATGAGCAGTTCTTC
CASSLGSALGNEQFF
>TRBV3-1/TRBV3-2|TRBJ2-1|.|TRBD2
TGTGCCAGCAGCCAAGTTGGCGGGAGGGGCGTGGAGCAGTTCTTC
CASSQVGGRGVEQFF
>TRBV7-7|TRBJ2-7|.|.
.
CASSFGPGPYEQYF
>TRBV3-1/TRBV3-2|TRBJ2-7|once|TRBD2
TGTGCCAGCGGGGGGGGCTACGAGCAGTACTTC
CASGGGYEQYF
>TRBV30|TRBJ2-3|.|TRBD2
TGTGCCTGGAGTGTACTAGCGGGGGACACTAGCACAGATACGCAGTATTTT
CAWSVLAGDTSTDTQYF
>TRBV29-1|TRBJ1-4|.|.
TGCAGCGTTGATCCAGGGGACGGTGATGAAAAACTGTTTTTT
CSVDPGDGDEKLFF
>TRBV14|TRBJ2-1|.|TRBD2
TGTGCCAGCAGCCACGGGACTAGCGAGTTCTTC
CASSHGTSEFF
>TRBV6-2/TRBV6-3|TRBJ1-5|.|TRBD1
TGTGCCAGCAGTTACAAGCCTTACACAGGGGTTCGGAATCAGCCCCAGCATTTT
CASSYKPYTGVRNQPQHF
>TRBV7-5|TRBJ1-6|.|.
TGTGCCAGAAGCCCGCTACAGGGTTTTGGTTCACCCCTCCACTTT
CARSPLQGFGSPLHF
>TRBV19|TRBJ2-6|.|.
TGTGCCAGTTCAACTAGCCCTGGGGCCAACGTCCTGACTTTC
CASSTSPGANVLTF
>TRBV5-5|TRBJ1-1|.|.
TGTGCCAGCAGCTTGGTTCCCCGGTACACTGAAGCTTTCTTT
CASSLVPRYTEAFF
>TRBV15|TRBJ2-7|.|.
TGTGCCACCAGCAACAGGGTAGCCTACGAGCAGTACTTC
CATSNRVAYEQYF
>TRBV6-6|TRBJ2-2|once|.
TGTGCCAGCAGTGCCGAGGGGATCGGGGAGCTGTTTTTT
CASSAEGIGELFF
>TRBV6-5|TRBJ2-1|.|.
TGTGCCAGCAGGAATAGGGGCTCCTACAATGAGCAGTTCTTC
CASRNRGSYNEQFF
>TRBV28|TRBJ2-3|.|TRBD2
TGTGCCAGCACCGGCGGGACTACACGGGGGGATACGCAGTATTTT
CASTGGTTRGDTQYF
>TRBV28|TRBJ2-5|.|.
TGTGCCAGCAGCCCCCACTCGGCCACCCAAGAGACCCAGTACTTC
CASSPHSATQETQYF
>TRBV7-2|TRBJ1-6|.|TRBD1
TGTGCCAGCAGCCCCCGCGGGCTACAGGGGCGAAATTCACCCCTCCACTTT
CASSPRGLQGRNSPLHF
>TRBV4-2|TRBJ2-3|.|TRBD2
TGTGCCAGCAGCGCGGGACTAGCGGGGCCCTGGGGCACAGATACGCAGTATTTT
CASSAGLAGPWGTDTQYF
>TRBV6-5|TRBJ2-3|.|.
TGTGCCAGCAGTTCCCCGGTAGATACGCAGTATTTT
CASSSPVDTQYF
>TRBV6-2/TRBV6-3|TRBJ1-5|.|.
TGTGCCAGCAGTTACCGCGGGGATGGAAATCAGCCCCAGCATTTT
CASSYRGDGNQPQHF
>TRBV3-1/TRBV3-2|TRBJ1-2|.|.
TGTGCCAGCACCTCGGGGGGGGCGGGCTATGGCTACACCTTC
CASTSGGAGYGYTF
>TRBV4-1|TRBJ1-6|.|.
TGCGCCAGCAGCCACGAGCGGTACAGGGATAATTCACCCCTCCACTTT
CASSHERYRDNSPLHF
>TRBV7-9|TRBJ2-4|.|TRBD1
TGTGCCAGCAGCTTAGTGGACAGGGTGATAGACATTCAGTACTTC
CASSLVDRVIDIQYF
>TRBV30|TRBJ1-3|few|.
TGTGCCTGGAGTGTTTCTATGTCTGGAAACACCATATATTTT
CAWSVSMSGNTIYF
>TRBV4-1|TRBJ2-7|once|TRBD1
TGCGCCAGCAGCCAAGATCTAGGGACAGGGTCCTACGAGCAGTACTTC
CASSQDLGTGSYEQYF
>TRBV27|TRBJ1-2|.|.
TGTGCCAGCAGATGGGGCCAGGGAAAGCCGTACTATGGCTACACCTTC
CASRWGQGKPYYGYTF
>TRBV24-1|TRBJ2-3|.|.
TGTGCCACCAGTGATTTAAAGGAGGGCCACACAGATACGCAGTATTTT
CATSDLKEGHTDTQYF
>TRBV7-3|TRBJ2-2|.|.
TGTGCCAGCAGCACCCGGGGGACCGGGGAGCTGTTTTTT
CASSTRGTGELFF
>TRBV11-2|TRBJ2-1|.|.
TGTGCCAGCAGCTTATCGGGACCCTACAATGAGCAGTTCTTC
CASSLSGPYNEQFF
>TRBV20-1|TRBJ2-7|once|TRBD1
TGCAGTGCTAGTAACAGGGGTAACGAGCAGTACTTC
CSASNRGNEQYF
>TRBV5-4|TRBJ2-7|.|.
TGTGCCAGCAGCAGAGCCGGGACAAGTTACGACGAGCAGTACTTC
CASSRAGTSYDEQYF
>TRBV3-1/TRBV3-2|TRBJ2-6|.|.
TGTGCCAGCAGTCCCAGTATCTCTGGGGCCAACGTCCTGACTTTC
CASSPSISGANVLTF
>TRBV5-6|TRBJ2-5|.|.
TGTGCCAGCAGCCAGGGTGGGTACCAAGAGACCCAGTACTTC
CASSQGGYQETQYF
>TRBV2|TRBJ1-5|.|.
TGTGCCAGCAGCTTGAGATATAGCAATCAGCCCCAGCATTTT
CASSLRYSNQPQHF
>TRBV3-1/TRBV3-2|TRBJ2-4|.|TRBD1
TGTGCCAGCAGCCAAGATAGGGCAGGGGGCCGAAACATTCAGTACTTC
CASSQDRAGGRNIQYF
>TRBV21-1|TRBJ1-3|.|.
TGTGCCAGCAGCAAAACCCCTGGGCAGAGCTCTGGAAACACCATATATTTT
CASSKTPGQSSGNTIYF
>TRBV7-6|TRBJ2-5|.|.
TGTGCCAGCAGCTTAAGAATGGAGACCCAGTACTTC
CASSLRMETQYF
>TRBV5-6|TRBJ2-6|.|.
TGTGCCAGCAGCTTGTTGGCTGGGGCCAACGTCCTGACTTTC
CASSLLAGANVLTF
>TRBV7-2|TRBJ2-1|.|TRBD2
TGTGCCAGCAGCTCCCCTCGGCGGGGGGGCCACAATGAGCAGTTCTTC
CASSSPRRGGHNEQFF
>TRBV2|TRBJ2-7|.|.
TGTGCCAGCATACAGGTTAAGCACGAGCAGTACTTC
CASIQVKHEQYF
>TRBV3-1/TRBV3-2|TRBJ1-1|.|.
TGTGCCAGCAGCCTCGGTGGCGAAGCGGACACTGAAGCTTTCTTT
CASSLGGEADTEAFF